This paragraph covers one T cell receptor (beta chain) sequence. The antigen is undetermined. This sample stems from a study of cytomegalovirus exposure and HLA in healthy donors. Germline V lookup: CDR1 LNHDA, CDR2 SQIVND (reference sequence). V lost 5 bases and J lost 0, with 17 bases in between. The CDR3 is 16 residues long. General observations from the study: Altogether, 150 or so TCR beta chains were recorded as cytomegalovirus-associated.

PCR primers comprised 60 Vbeta and 13 Jbeta primers. Produced via immunoSEQ multiplex PCR; TCRdb's table is partial and in-frame only. The table has some 200,000 clones, 75% to 80% seen once; the top ten hold approximately 2.9%. V and J are TRBV19 and TRBJ2-7; tentative D call: TRBD2 (5 bases). Sequencing was carried out using PBMCs. The sequence was obtained from a female donor in good health and CMV-seronegative. The CDR3 nucleotides read TGTGCCAGTAGTCCCGGCCCAGTGGGGAGCTCCTACGAGCAGTACTTC. Its protein is CASSPGPVGSSYEQYF.